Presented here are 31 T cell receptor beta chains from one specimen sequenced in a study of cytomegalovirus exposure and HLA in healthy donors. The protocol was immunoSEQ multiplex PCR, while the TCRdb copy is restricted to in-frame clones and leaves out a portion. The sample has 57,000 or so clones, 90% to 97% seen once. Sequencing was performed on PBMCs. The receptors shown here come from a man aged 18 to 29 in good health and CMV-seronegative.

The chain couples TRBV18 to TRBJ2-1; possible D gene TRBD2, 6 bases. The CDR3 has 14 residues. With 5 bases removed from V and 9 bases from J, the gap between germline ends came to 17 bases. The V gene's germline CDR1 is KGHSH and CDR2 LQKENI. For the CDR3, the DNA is TGTGCCAGCTCATCGCGGACGGGAGCCGGTGAGCAGTTCTTC. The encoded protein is CASSSRTGAGEQFF. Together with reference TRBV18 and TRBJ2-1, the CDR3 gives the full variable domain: NAGVMQNPRHLVRRRGQEARLRCSPMKGHSHVYWYRQLPEEGLKFMVYLQKENIIDESGMPKERFSAEFPKEGPSILRIQQVVRGDSAAYFCASSSRTGAGEQFFGPGTRLTVL.

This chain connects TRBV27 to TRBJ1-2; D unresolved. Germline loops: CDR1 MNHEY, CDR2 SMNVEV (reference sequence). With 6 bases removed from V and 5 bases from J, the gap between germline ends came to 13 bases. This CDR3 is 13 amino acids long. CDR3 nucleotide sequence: TGTGCCAGCAGCCCGTGGGCTGATTATGGCTACACCTTC. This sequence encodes CASSPWADYGYTF.

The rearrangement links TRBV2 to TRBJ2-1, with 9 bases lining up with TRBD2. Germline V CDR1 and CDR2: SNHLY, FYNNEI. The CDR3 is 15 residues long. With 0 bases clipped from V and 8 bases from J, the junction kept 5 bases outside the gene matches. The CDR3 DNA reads TGTGCCAGCAGTGAAGCGGCATTAGCGGGAGATGAGCAGTTCTTC. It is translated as CASSEAALAGDEQFF.

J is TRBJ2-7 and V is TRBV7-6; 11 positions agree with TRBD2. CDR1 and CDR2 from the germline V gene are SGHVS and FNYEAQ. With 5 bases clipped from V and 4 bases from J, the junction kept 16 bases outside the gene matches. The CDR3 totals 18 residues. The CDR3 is CASSPTSGTSGTIYEQYF. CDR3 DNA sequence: TGTGCCAGCAGCCCAACATCCGGGACTAGCGGCACGATTTACGAGCAGTACTTC.

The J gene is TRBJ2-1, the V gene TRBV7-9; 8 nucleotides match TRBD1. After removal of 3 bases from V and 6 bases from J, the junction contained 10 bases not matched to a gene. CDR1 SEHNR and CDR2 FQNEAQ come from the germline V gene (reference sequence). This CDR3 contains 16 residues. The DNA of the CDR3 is TGTGCCAGCAGCTTCCCCACAGGGGGTAATGGCAATGAGCAGTTCTTC. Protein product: CASSFPTGGNGNEQFF.

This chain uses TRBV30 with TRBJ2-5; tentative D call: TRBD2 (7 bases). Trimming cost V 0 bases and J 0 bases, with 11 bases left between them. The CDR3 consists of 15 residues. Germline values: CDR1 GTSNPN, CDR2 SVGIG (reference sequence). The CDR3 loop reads CAWSVGGGHQETQYF. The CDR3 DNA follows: TGTGCCTGGAGTGTAGGGGGGGGTCACCAAGAGACCCAGTACTTC.

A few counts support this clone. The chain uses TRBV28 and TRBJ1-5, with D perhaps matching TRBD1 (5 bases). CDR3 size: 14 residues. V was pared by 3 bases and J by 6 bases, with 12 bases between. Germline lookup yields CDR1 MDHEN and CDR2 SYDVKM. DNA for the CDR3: TGTGCCAGCAGTTTTTCAGGGATCGGTCAGCCCCAGCATTTT. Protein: CASSFSGIGQPQHF.

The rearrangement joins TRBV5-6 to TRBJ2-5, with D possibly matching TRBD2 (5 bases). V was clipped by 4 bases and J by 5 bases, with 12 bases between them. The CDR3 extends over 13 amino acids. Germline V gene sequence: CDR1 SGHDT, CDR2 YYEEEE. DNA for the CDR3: TGTGCCAGCAGCCGGACTCGGTGGGAGACCCAGTACTTC. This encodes CASSRTRWETQYF.

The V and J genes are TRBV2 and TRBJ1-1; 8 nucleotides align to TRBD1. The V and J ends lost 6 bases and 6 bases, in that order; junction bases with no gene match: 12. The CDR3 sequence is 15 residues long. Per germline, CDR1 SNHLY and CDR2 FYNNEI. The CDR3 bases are TGTGCCAGCAGCCAGCTACAGGGGGTGATCGCTGAAGCTTTCTTT. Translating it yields CASSQLQGVIAEAFF. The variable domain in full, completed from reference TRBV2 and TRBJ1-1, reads EPEVTQTPSHQVTQMGQEVILRCVPISNHLYFYWYRQILGQKVEFLVSFYNNEISEKSEIFDDQFSVERPDGSNFTLKIRSTKLEDSAMYFCASSQLQGVIAEAFFGQGTRLTVV.

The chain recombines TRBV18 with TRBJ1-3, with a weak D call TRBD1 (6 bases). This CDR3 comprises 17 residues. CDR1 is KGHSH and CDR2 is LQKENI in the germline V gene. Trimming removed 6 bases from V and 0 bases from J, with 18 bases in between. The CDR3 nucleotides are TGTGCCAGCTCTAACGTGGGGACATCCGACTCTGGAAACACCATATATTTT. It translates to CASSNVGTSDSGNTIYF.

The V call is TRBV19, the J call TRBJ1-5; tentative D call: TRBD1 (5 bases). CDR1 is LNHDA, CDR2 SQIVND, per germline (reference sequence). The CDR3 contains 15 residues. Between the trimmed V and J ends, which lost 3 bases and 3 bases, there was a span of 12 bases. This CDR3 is CASSIGGQSNQPQHF. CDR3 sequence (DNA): TGTGCCAGTAGTATCGGGGGTCAGTCCAATCAGCCCCAGCATTTT.

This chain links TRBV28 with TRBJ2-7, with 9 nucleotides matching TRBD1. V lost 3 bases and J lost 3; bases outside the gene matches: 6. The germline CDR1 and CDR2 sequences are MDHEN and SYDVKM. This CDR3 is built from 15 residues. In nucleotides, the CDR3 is TGTGCCAGCAGTTTTTCCGGGACAGGGCGCTACGAGCAGTACTTC. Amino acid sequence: CASSFSGTGRYEQYF.

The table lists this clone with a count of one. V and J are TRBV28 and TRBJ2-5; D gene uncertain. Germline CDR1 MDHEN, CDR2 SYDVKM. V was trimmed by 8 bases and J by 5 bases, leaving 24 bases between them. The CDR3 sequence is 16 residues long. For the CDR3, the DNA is TGTGCCAGCCGTTCCCCGACCATAGCCCGCTCGGAGACCCAGTACTTC. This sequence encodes CASRSPTIARSETQYF.

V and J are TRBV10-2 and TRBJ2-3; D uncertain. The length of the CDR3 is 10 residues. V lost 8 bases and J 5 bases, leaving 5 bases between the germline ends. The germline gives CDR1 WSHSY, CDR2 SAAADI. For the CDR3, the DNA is TGCGCCAGCTGGCAAGATACGCAGTATTTT. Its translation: CASWQDTQYF.

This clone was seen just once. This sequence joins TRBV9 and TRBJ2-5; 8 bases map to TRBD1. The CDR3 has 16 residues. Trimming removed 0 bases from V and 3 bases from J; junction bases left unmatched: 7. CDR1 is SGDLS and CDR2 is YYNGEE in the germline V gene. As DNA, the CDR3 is TGTGCCAGCAGCGTAGGATTGGACAGGGATAAAGAGACCCAGTACTTC. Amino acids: CASSVGLDRDKETQYF.

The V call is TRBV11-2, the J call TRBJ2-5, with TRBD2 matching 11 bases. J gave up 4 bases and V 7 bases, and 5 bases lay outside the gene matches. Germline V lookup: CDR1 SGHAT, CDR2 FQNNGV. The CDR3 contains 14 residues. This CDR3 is CASTSGLAGETQYF. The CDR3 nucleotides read TGTGCCAGCACTTCAGGACTAGCGGGAGAGACCCAGTACTTC.

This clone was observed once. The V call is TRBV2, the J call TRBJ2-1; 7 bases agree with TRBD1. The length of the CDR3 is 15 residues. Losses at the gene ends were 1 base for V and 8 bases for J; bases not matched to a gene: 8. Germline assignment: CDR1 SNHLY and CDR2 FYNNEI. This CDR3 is CASSEVNRGRDEQFF. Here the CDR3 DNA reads TGTGCCAGCAGTGAAGTAAACAGGGGCCGGGATGAGCAGTTCTTC.

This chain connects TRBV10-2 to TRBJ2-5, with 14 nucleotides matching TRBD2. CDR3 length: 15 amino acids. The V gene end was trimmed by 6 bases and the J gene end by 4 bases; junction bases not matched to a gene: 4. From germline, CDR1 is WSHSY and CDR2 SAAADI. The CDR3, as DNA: TGCGCCAGCAGAAGACTAGCGGGGGGGGGAGAGACCCAGTACTTC. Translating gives CASRRLAGGGETQYF.

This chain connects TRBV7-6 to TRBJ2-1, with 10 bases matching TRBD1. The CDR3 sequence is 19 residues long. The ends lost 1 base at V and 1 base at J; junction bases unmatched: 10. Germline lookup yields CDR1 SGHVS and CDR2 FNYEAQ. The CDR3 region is CASSLVGTGEVWSYNEQFF. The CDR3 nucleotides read TGTGCCAGCAGCTTAGTGGGGACAGGGGAAGTTTGGTCCTACAATGAGCAGTTCTTC.

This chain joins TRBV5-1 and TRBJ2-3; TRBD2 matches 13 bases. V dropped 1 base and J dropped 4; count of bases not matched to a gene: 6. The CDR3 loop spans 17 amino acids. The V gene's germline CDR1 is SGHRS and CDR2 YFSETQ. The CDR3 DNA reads TGCGCCAGCAGCTTGCTGGGACTAGCGGGGATGTCAGATACGCAGTATTTT. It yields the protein CASSLLGLAGMSDTQYF.

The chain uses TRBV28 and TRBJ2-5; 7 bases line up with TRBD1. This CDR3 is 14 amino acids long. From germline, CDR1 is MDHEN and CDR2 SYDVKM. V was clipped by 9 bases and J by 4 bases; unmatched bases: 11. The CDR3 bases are TGTGCCAGTCGGGGCAGGGGGATAGTAGAGACCCAGTACTTC. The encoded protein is CASRGRGIVETQYF.

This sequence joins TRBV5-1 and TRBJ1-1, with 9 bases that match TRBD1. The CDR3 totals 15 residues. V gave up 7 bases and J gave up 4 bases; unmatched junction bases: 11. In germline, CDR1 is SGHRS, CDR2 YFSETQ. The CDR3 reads CASCDRGSPITEAFF. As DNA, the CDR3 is TGCGCCAGCTGCGACAGGGGGAGCCCGATCACTGAAGCTTTCTTT.

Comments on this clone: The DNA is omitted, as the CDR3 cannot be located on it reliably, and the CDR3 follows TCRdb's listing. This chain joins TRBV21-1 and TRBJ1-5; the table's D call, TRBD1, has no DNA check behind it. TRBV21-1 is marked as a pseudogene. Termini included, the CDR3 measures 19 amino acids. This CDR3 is CASSKVGLGTGNSNQPQHF.

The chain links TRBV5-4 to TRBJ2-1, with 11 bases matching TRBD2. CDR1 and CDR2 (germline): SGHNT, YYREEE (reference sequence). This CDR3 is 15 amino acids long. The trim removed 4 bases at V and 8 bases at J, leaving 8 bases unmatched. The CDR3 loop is CASSGTGLAVDEQFF. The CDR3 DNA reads TGTGCCAGCAGCGGAACGGGACTAGCGGTAGATGAGCAGTTCTTC.

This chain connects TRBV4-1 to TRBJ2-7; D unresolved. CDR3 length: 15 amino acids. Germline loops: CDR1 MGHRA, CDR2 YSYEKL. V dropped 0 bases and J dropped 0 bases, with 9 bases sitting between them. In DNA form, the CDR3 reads TGCGCCAGCAGCCAAGAAAGTTTCAGCTCCTACGAGCAGTACTTC. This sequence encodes CASSQESFSSYEQYF.

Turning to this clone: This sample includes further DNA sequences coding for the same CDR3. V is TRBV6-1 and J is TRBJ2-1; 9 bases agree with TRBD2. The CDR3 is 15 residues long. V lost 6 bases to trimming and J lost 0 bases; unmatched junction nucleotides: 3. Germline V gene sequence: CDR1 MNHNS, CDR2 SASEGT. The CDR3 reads CASSELAGSYNEQFF. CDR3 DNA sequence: TGTGCCAGCAGCGAACTAGCGGGCTCCTACAATGAGCAGTTCTTC.

CDR3 coding DNA: TGTGCCAGCAGCTTGGCCCCTCGGGACAGGGGGCTCTACGAGCAGTACTTC. Translated: CASSLAPRDRGLYEQYF. The chain joins TRBV5-5 to TRBJ2-7, with 12 bases lining up with TRBD1. The germline CDR1 and CDR2 sequences are SGHKS and YYEKEE (reference sequence). This CDR3 spans 17 amino acids. J was trimmed by 3 bases and V by 0 bases; bases with no gene match: 7.

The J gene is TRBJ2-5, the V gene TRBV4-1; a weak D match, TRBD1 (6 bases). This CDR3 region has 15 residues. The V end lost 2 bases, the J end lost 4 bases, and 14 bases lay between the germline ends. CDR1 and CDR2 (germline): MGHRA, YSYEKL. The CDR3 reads CASSQLGTSLETQYF. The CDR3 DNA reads TGCGCCAGCAGCCAACTCGGGACATCCCTAGAGACCCAGTACTTC.

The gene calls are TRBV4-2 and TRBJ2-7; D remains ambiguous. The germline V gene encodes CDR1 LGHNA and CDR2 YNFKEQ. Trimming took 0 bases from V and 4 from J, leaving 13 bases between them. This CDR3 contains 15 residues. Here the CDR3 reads CASSQDPGSRYEQYF. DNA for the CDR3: TGTGCCAGCAGCCAAGATCCAGGCAGCAGGTACGAGCAGTACTTC.

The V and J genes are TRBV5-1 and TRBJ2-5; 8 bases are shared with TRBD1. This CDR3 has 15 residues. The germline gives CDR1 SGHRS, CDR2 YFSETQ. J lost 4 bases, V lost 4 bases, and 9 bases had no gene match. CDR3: CASSPGRDRLETQYF. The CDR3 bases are TGCGCCAGCAGCCCCGGCCGGGACAGGCTAGAGACCCAGTACTTC.

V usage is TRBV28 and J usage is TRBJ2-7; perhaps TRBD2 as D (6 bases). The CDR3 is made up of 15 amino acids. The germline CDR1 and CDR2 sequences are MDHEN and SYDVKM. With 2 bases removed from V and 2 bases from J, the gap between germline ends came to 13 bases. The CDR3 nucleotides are TGTGCCAGCAGTTTAGGGATCGGGGGACCCTACGAGCAGTACTTC. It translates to CASSLGIGGPYEQYF.